This T cell receptor beta chain is drawn from a study of cytomegalovirus exposure and HLA in healthy donors. PCR amplification relied on 60 Vbeta primers (plus 13 Jbeta primers). Data came from immunoSEQ multiplex PCR; TCRdb stores just in-frame clones and leaves some out. The sample has roughly 130,000 clones, 75% to 85% seen once; the top ten hold 2% to 3%. Regarding donors, all were healthy bone marrow donors. General study points: What a later analysis reportedly showed was that an Asian-associated ancestry cluster had fewer N-insertions than the approximately 670-donor mean. A later analysis showed HLA-associated TCR beta chains outstripping equally common others in clonal expansion. Previously analyzed data showed that most TCR beta V segments were productive at a frequency of about 87% or about 30%.

Deletions cut 0 bases from V and 1 base from J, with 14 bases between. This CDR3 spans 17 amino acids. The V gene's germline CDR1 is MGHRA and CDR2 YSYEKL. About this clone: Its antigen is still unknown.

The rearrangement links TRBV4-1 to TRBJ2-3; perhaps TRBD2 as D (5 bases). The sequencing input was PBMCs. This receptor was identified in a man younger than 40 in good health and CMV-seronegative. This CDR3 reads CASSQDWLALGTDTQYF. CDR3 DNA: TGCGCCAGCAGCCAAGATTGGTTAGCGTTGGGCACAGATACGCAGTATTTT.